This T cell receptor (beta chain) was retrieved from a study of shared clonotypes between healthy human individuals. The CDR3 spans 15 residues. J lost 9 bases, V lost 4 bases, and 14 bases had no gene match. CDR1 and CDR2 from the germline V gene are SNHLY and FYNNEI. Profiled with immunoSEQ multiplex PCR; TCRdb holds only in-frame clones, not every one. The sample carries about 1 million clones, 65% to 80% recorded once. The chain combines TRBV2 with TRBJ2-7, with 8 bases lining up with TRBD2. The sequenced material came from memory CD4+ T cells sorted from blood. Subset noted: CD45RA-negative fraction. The sequence derives from a young man in good health. This CDR3 is CASSVGAGGPRGQYF. CDR3 DNA: TGTGCCAGCAGTGTCGGCGCGGGAGGCCCGCGCGGGCAGTACTTC.